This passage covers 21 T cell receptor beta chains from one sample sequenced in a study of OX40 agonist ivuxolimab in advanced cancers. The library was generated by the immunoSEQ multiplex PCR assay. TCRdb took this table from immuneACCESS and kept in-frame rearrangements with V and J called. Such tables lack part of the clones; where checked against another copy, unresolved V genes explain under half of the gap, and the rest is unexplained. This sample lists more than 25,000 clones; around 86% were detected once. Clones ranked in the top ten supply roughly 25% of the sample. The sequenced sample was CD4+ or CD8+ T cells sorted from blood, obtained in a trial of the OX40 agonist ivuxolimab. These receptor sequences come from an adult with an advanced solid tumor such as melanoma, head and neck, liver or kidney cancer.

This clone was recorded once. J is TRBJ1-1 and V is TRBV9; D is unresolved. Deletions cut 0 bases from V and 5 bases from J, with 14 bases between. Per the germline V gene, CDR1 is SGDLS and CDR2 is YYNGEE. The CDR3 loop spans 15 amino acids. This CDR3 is CASSVGSGGGTEAFF. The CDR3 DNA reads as TGTGCCAGCAGCGTAGGCTCGGGCGGAGGGACTGAAGCTTTCTTT.

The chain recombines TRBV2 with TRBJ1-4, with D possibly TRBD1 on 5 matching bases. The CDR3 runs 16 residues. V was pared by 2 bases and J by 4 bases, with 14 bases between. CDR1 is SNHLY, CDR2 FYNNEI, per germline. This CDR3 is CASSETGGESNEKLFF. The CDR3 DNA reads TGTGCCAGCAGTGAAACAGGCGGCGAGAGTAATGAAAAACTGTTTTTT.

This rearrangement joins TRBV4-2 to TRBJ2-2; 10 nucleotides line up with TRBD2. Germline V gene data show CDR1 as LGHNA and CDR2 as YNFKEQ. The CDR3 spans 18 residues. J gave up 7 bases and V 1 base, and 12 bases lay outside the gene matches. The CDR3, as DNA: TGTGCCAGCAGCCAAGCGCTATCAGCGGGAGGGCGTAACGGGGAGCTGTTTTTT. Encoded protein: CASSQALSAGGRNGELFF.

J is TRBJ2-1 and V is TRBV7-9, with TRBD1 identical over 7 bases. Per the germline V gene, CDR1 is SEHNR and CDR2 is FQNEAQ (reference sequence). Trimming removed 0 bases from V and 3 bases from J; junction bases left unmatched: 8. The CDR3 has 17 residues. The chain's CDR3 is CASSLALEQGFYNEQFF. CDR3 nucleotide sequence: TGTGCCAGCAGCTTAGCGCTAGAACAGGGGTTCTACAATGAGCAGTTCTTC.

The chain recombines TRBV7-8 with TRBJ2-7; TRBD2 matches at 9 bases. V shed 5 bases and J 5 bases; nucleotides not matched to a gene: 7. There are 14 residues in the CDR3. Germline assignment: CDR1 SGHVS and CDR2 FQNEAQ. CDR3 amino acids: CASSISGRKNEQYF. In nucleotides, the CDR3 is TGTGCCAGCAGCATTAGCGGGAGAAAGAACGAGCAGTACTTC.

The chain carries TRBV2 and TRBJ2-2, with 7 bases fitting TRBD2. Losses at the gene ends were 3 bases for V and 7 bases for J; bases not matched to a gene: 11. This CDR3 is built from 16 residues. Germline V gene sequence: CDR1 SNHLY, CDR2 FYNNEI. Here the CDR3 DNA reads TGTGCCAGCAGTGATATAAGCGGGATTGGTGGCGGGGAGCTGTTTTTT. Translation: CASSDISGIGGGELFF.

As DNA, the CDR3 is TGTGCCAGCAGCTTAAGCTGGAAGGACGAGCAGTACTTC. Residues: CASSLSWKDEQYF. This chain links TRBV11-1 with TRBJ2-7; D call uncertain. The germline CDR1 and CDR2 sequences are SGHAT and FQDESV (reference sequence). With 2 bases removed from V and 5 bases from J, the gap between germline ends came to 10 bases. This CDR3 has 13 residues.

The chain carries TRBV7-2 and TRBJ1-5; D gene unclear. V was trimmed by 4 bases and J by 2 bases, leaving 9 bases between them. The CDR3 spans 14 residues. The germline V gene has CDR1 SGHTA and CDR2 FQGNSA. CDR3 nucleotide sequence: TGTGCCAGCAGCTACGGGTTGGGCAATCAGCCCCAGCATTTT. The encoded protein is CASSYGLGNQPQHF.

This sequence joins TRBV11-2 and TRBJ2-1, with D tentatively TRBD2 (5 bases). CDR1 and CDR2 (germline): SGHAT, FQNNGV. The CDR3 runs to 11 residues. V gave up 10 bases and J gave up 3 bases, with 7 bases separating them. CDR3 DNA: TGTGCCATCGGGATCTACAATGAGCAGTTCTTC. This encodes CAIGIYNEQFF.

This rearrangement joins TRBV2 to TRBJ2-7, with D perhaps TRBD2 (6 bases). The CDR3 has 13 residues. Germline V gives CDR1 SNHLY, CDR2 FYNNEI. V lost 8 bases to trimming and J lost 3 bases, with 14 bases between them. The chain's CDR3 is CASGIAASYEQYF. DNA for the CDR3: TGTGCCAGCGGGATAGCGGCAAGCTACGAGCAGTACTTC.

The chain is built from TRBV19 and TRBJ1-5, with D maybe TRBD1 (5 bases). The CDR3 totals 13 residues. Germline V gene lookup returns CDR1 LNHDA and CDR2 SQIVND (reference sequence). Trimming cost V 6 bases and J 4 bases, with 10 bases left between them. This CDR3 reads CASRGLPNQPQHF. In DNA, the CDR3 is TGTGCCAGTAGGGGACTCCCAAATCAGCCCCAGCATTTT.

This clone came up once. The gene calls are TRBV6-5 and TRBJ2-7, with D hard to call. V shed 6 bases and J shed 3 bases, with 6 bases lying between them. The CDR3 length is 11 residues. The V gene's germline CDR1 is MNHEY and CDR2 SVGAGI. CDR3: CASRSDYEQYF. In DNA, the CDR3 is TGTGCCAGCAGGTCCGACTACGAGCAGTACTTC.

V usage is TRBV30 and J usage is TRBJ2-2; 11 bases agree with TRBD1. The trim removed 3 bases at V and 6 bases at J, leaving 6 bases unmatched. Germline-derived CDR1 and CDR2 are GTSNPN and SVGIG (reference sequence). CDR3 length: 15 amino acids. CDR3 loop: CAWRMGQGEAGELFF. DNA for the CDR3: TGTGCCTGGAGAATGGGACAGGGGGAAGCCGGGGAGCTGTTTTTT.

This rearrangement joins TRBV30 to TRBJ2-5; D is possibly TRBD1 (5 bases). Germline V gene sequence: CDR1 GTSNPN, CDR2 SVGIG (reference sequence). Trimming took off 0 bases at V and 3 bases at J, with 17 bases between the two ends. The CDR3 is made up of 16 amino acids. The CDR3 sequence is CAWSVPPLGREETQYF. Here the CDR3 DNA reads TGTGCCTGGAGTGTACCTCCCCTGGGCAGGGAAGAGACCCAGTACTTC.

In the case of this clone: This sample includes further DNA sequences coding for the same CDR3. The CDR3 DNA is TGTGCCAGCAGTGTCCGGGACAGGGGTGTGGAGACCCAGTACTTC. Translated: CASSVRDRGVETQYF. The chain links TRBV27 to TRBJ2-5; TRBD1 matches at 10 bases. The ends lost 5 bases at V and 5 bases at J; junction bases unmatched: 8. The germline CDR1 and CDR2 sequences are MNHEY and SMNVEV (reference sequence). This CDR3 comprises 15 residues.

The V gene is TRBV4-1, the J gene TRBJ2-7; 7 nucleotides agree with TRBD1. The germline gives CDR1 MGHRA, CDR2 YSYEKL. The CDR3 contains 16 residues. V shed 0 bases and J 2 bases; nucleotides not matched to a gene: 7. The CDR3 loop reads CASSQDWGQGAYEQYF. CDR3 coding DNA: TGCGCCAGCAGCCAAGATTGGGGGCAGGGGGCCTACGAGCAGTACTTC.

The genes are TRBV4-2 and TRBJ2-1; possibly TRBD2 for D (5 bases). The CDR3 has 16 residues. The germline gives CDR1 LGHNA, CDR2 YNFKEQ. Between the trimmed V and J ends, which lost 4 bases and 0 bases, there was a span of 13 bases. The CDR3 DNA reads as TGTGCCAGCAGCCGAGAGGCGGGTACCTCCTACAATGAGCAGTTCTTC. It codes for CASSREAGTSYNEQFF.

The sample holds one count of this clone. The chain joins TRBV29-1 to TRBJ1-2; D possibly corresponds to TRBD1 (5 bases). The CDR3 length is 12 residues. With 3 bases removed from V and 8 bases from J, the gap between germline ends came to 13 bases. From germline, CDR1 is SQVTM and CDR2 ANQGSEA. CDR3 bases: TGCAGCGTTGAGAGGGCTCAGGGAGGCTACACCTTC. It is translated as CSVERAQGGYTF.

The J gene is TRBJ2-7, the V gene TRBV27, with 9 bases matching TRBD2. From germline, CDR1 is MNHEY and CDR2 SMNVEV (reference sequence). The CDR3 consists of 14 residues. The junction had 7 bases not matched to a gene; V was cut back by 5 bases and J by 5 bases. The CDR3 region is CASSPSGRTHEQYF. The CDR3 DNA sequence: TGTGCCAGCAGTCCCAGCGGGAGGACCCACGAGCAGTACTTC.

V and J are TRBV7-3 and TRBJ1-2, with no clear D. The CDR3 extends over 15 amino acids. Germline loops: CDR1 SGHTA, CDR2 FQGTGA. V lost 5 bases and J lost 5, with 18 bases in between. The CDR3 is CASSQRRVGPYGYTF. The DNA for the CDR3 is TGTGCCAGCAGCCAAAGGAGGGTCGGGCCATATGGCTACACCTTC.

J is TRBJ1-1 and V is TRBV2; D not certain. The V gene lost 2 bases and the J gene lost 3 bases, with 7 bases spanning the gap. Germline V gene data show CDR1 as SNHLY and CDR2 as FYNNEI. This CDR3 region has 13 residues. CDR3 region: CASSERGYTEAFF. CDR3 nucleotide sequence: TGTGCCAGCAGTGAAAGAGGTTACACTGAAGCTTTCTTT.